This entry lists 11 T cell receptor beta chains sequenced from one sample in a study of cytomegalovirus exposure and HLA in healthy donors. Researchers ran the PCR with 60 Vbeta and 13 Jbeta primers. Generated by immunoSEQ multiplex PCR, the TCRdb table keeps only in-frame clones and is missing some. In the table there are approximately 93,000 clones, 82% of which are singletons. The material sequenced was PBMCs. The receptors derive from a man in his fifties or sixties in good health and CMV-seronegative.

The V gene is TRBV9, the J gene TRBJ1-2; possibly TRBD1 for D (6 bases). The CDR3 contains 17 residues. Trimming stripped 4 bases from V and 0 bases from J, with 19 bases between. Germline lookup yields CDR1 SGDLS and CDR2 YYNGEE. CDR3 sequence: CASSPTGHDATNYGYTF. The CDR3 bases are TGTGCCAGCAGCCCGACAGGACACGATGCTACTAACTATGGCTACACCTTC.

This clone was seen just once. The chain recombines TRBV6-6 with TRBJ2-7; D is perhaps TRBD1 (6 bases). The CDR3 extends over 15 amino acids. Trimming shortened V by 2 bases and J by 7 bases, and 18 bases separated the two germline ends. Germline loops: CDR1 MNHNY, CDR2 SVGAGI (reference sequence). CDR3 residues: CASSYRDTLSDEQYF. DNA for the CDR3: TGTGCCAGCAGTTACCGGGACACCCTGTCTGATGAGCAGTACTTC.

CDR3 region: CASTASRENTEAFF. The CDR3 nucleotides are TGTGCCAGTACCGCATCCAGGGAGAACACTGAAGCTTTCTTT. This chain links TRBV19 with TRBJ1-1; maybe TRBD1 (5 bases). Trimming removed 7 bases from V and 1 base from J, with 13 bases in between. The CDR3 length is 14 residues. Per germline, CDR1 LNHDA and CDR2 SQIVND (reference sequence).

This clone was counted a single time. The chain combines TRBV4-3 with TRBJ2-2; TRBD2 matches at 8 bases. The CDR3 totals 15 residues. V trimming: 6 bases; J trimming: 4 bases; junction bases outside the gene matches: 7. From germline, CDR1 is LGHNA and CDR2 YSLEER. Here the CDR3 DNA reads TGCGCCAGCAGAAACCGGGGGGGTGTCACCGGGGAGCTGTTTTTT. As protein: CASRNRGGVTGELFF.

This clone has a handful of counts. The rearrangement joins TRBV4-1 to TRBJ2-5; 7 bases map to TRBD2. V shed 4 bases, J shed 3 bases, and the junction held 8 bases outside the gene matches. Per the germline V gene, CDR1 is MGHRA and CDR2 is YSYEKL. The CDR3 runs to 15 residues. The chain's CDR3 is CASSLWGGDEETQYF. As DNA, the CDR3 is TGCGCCAGCAGCCTTTGGGGGGGAGATGAAGAGACCCAGTACTTC.

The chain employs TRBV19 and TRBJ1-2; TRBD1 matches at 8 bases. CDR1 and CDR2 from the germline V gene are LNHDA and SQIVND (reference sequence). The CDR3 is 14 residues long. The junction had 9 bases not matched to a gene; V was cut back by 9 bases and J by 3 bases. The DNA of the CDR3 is TGTGCCAGCTCCCGAGGGGGACAGGACTATGGCTACACCTTC. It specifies CASSRGGQDYGYTF. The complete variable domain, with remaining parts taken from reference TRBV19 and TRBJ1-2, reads DGGITQSPKYLFRKEGQNVTLSCEQNLNHDAMYWYRQDPGQGLRLIYYSQIVNDFQKGDIAEGYSVSREKKESFPLTVTSAQKNPTAFYLCASSRGGQDYGYTFGSGTRLTVV.

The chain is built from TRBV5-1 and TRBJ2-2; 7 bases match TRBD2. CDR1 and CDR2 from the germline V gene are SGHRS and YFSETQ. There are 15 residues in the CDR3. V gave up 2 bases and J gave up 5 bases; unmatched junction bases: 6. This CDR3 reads CASSLGLGGTGELFF. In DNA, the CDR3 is TGCGCCAGCAGCTTAGGACTAGGAGGGACCGGGGAGCTGTTTTTT.

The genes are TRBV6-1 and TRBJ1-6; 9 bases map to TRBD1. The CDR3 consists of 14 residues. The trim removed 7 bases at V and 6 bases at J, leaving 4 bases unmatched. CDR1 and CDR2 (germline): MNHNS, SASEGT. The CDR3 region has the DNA TGTGCCAGCACTACGGACAGGGGTAATTCACCCCTCCACTTT. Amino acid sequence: CASTTDRGNSPLHF.

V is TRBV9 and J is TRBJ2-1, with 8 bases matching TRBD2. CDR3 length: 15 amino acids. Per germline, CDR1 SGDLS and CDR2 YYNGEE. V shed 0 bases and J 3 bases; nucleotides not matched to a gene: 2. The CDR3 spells CASSVGSGGYNEQFF. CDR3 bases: TGTGCCAGCAGCGTAGGAAGCGGGGGCTACAATGAGCAGTTCTTC.

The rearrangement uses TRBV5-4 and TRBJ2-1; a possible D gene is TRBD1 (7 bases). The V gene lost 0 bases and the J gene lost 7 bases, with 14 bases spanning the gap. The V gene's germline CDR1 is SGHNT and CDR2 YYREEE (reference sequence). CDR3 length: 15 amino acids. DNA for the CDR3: TGTGCCAGCAGCTTGGAAGGGGGCGCGGGGAATGAGCAGTTCTTC. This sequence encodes CASSLEGGAGNEQFF.

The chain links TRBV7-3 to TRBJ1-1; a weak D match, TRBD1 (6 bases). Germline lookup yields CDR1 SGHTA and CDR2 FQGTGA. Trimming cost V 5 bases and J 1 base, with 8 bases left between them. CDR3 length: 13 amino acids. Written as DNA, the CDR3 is TGTGCCAGCAGCGTACAGGGGAACACTGAAGCTTTCTTT. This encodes CASSVQGNTEAFF.